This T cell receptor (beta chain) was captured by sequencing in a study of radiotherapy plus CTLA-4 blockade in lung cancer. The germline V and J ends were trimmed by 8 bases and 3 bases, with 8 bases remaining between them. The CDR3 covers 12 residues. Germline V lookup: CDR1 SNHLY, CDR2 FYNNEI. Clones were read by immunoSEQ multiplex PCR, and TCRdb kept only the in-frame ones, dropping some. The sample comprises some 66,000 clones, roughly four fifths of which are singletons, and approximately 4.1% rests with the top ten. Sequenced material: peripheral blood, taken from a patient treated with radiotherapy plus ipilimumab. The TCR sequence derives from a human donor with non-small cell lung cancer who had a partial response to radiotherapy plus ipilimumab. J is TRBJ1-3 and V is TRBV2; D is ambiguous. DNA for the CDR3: TGTGCCAGCCGAGCGGGTGGAAACACCATATATTTT. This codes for CASRAGGNTIYF.